One sample yielded the 23 T cell receptor beta chains listed below, sequenced in a study of T cell responses to AZD1222 COVID-19 vaccine. Using immunoSEQ multiplex PCR, the repertoire was profiled, and TCRdb retains in-frame clones only, with some absent. The repertoire holds around 100,000 clones, with 65% to 85% as singletons. The specimen was peripheral blood, collected on day 0 of AZD1222 vaccination. These receptor sequences come from an adult in good health.

The chain links TRBV7-9 to TRBJ1-1; tentatively, D is TRBD1 (5 bases). The germline V gene has CDR1 SEHNR and CDR2 FQNEAQ (reference sequence). Trimming cost V 2 bases and J 0 bases, with 7 bases left between them. CDR3 length equals 14 residues. The CDR3 DNA sequence: TGTGCCAGCAGCTTACCAGGGTTGAACACTGAAGCTTTCTTT. This encodes CASSLPGLNTEAFF.

With respect to this clone: The sample contains more than one DNA sequence encoding this CDR3. This chain joins TRBV19 and TRBJ1-4, with 7 positions matching TRBD1. The CDR3 loop spans 16 amino acids. Germline CDR1 is LNHDA and CDR2 is SQIVND (reference sequence). V dropped 8 bases and J dropped 0; count of bases not matched to a gene: 9. The DNA of the CDR3 is TGTGCCAGTTCTAGACAGGGAATCGCAACTAATGAAAAACTGTTTTTT. It encodes CASSRQGIATNEKLFF.

The chain joins TRBV7-2 to TRBJ1-2; possibly TRBD1 for D (6 bases). With 4 bases removed from V and 4 bases from J, the gap between germline ends came to 10 bases. The germline gives CDR1 SGHTA, CDR2 FQGNSA. The CDR3 totals 13 residues. The CDR3 region is CASSWGGLYGYTF. CDR3 DNA sequence: TGTGCCAGCAGCTGGGGGGGCCTCTATGGCTACACCTTC.

This chain connects TRBV28 to TRBJ2-3; D is undetermined. V shed 6 bases and J shed 0 bases, with 4 bases lying between them. The CDR3 totals 12 residues. The V gene's germline CDR1 is MDHEN and CDR2 SYDVKM. The DNA of the CDR3 is TGTGCCAGCAGGACCAGCACAGATACGCAGTATTTT. Its translation is CASRTSTDTQYF.

This clone was detected a few times. This chain connects TRBV6-5 to TRBJ1-1, with 7 bases fitting TRBD1. V was clipped by 2 bases and J by 4 bases; unmatched bases: 4. The CDR3 is 14 amino acids. Germline CDR1 and CDR2: MNHEY and SVGAGI. CDR3 in amino acids: CASSYQGGSTEAFF. CDR3 nucleotide sequence: TGTGCCAGCAGTTACCAGGGGGGGAGCACTGAAGCTTTCTTT.

This chain connects TRBV6-5 to TRBJ2-7; 12 nucleotides agree with TRBD2. With V trimmed by 2 bases and J by 3 bases, 5 bases remained unmatched. CDR3 length: 16 residues. Germline V gives CDR1 MNHEY, CDR2 SVGAGI. The CDR3 sequence is CASSYAASGRVYEQYF. DNA of the CDR3: TGTGCCAGCAGTTACGCCGCTAGCGGGAGGGTCTACGAGCAGTACTTC.

The chain couples TRBV18 to TRBJ2-7; maybe TRBD1 (5 bases). This CDR3 region has 14 residues. V shed 0 bases and J shed 5 bases, with 11 bases lying between them. Germline loops: CDR1 KGHSH, CDR2 LQKENI. CDR3 amino acids: CASSPPRQPNEQYF. The CDR3 DNA is TGTGCCAGCTCACCACCGAGACAGCCTAACGAGCAGTACTTC.

The rearrangement links TRBV28 to TRBJ2-7; TRBD1 agrees at 9 bases. Germline V gives CDR1 MDHEN, CDR2 SYDVKM. This CDR3 is built from 13 residues. Germline trimming cut 8 bases from V and 2 bases from J; bases unmatched to any gene: 4. The CDR3 loop reads CASEQGATYEQYF. The CDR3 DNA is TGTGCCAGCGAACAGGGGGCAACCTACGAGCAGTACTTC.

This clone came up a few times. J is TRBJ2-7 and V is TRBV18, with D possibly being TRBD1 or TRBD2 (5 bases each). Trimming left V 5 bases short and J 2 bases short, with 10 bases between. This CDR3 has 13 residues. The V gene's germline CDR1 is KGHSH and CDR2 LQKENI. The chain's CDR3 is CASSRDRTYEQYF. The CDR3 nucleotides are TGTGCCAGCTCAAGGGACCGAACCTACGAGCAGTACTTC.

This chain links TRBV7-3 with TRBJ2-5; D is unclear. The length of the CDR3 is 12 residues. Germline V gives CDR1 SGHTA, CDR2 FQGTGA. V lost 4 bases, J lost 3 bases, and 6 bases lay in between. The CDR3 region is CASSSQKETQYF. CDR3 coding DNA: TGTGCCAGCAGCTCCCAAAAAGAGACCCAGTACTTC.

This chain uses TRBV5-1 with TRBJ2-6; D gene uncertain. V lost 5 bases, J lost 11 bases, and 20 bases lay in between. CDR3 length: 15 residues. Germline V CDR1 and CDR2: SGHRS, YFSETQ. CDR3 bases: TGCGCCAGCAGTATCCCCCTCACGGCTGGATACGTCCTGACTTTC. This sequence encodes CASSIPLTAGYVLTF. Looking up the rest from reference TRBV5-1 and TRBJ2-6 gives the full variable domain: KAGVTQTPRYLIKTRGQQVTLSCSPISGHRSVSWYQQTPGQGLQFLFEYFSETQRNKGNFPGRFSGRQFSNSRSEMNVSTLELGDSALYLCASSIPLTAGYVLTFGAGSRLTVL.

CDR3 coding DNA: TGTGCCAGCGCGGCCGGGACTAATGAAAAACTGTTTTTT. This gives the protein CASAAGTNEKLFF. The rearrangement links TRBV18 to TRBJ1-4; D gene uncertain. CDR3 length: 13 amino acids. Trimming left V 8 bases short and J 2 bases short, with 9 bases between. The germline V gene encodes CDR1 KGHSH and CDR2 LQKENI. The whole variable domain, remainder taken from reference TRBV18 and TRBJ1-4, is NAGVMQNPRHLVRRRGQEARLRCSPMKGHSHVYWYRQLPEEGLKFMVYLQKENIIDESGMPKERFSAEFPKEGPSILRIQQVVRGDSAAYFCASAAGTNEKLFFGSGTQLSVL.

The J gene is TRBJ2-5, the V gene TRBV18, with D hard to call. V shed 3 bases and J shed 1 base, with 9 bases lying between them. Per the germline V gene, CDR1 is KGHSH and CDR2 is LQKENI. This CDR3 region has 14 residues. The CDR3 nucleotides are TGTGCCAGCTCACCTACGTACATCCAAGAGACCCAGTACTTC. Translation gives CASSPTYIQETQYF.

The chain joins TRBV6-5 to TRBJ1-6; 8 bases agree with TRBD1. V lost 2 bases and J lost 9; bases outside the gene matches: 9. The CDR3 runs 16 residues. Germline lookup yields CDR1 MNHEY and CDR2 SVGAGI. The CDR3 here is CASSYQGRGLSSPLHF. CDR3 DNA: TGTGCCAGCAGTTACCAGGGCAGGGGGCTCAGTTCACCCCTCCACTTT.

Only one count was recorded for this clone. The V call is TRBV6-5, the J call TRBJ1-1; D uncertain. The germline V gene has CDR1 MNHEY and CDR2 SVGAGI. Deletions cut 0 bases from V and 0 bases from J, with 8 bases between. This CDR3 spans 15 amino acids. Written as DNA, the CDR3 is TGTGCCAGCAGTTACTCGAACAGAATGAACACTGAAGCTTTCTTT. It is translated as CASSYSNRMNTEAFF.

The chain links TRBV6-5 to TRBJ2-7; 9 bases are shared with TRBD1. The germline gives CDR1 MNHEY, CDR2 SVGAGI. With V trimmed by 6 bases and J by 2 bases, 8 bases remained unmatched. The CDR3 has 15 amino acids. This CDR3 reads CASRRYRDRAYEQYF. The CDR3 DNA reads TGTGCCAGCAGGCGCTACCGGGACAGGGCCTACGAGCAGTACTTC.

The chain combines TRBV10-3 with TRBJ2-7; maybe TRBD1 (6 bases). Germline assignment: CDR1 ENHRY and CDR2 SYGVKD. The CDR3 is made up of 10 amino acids. The CDR3 coding sequence is TGTAGTAACGTGACAGGCGAGCAGTACTTC. This encodes CSNVTGEQYF.

A single count supports this clone. This chain links TRBV19 with TRBJ2-5; D is unresolved. The germline V gene has CDR1 LNHDA and CDR2 SQIVND (reference sequence). This CDR3 is built from 14 residues. Trimming took 4 bases from V and 2 from J, leaving 11 bases between them. For the CDR3, the DNA is TGTGCCAGTAGTAGGTCCATTTTACAAGAGACCCAGTACTTC. It is translated as CASSRSILQETQYF.

The rearrangement uses TRBV7-9 and TRBJ2-2; D gene ambiguous. Germline loops: CDR1 SEHNR, CDR2 FQNEAQ (reference sequence). Trimming stripped 0 bases from V and 3 bases from J, with 8 bases between. The CDR3 length is 15 residues. The CDR3 DNA is TGTGCCAGCAGCTTAGCGTTCGGCTACACCGGGGAGCTGTTTTTT. It is translated as CASSLAFGYTGELFF.

The V call is TRBV28, the J call TRBJ1-1; TRBD1 might be the D (5 bases). V lost 3 bases and J 4 bases, leaving 18 bases between the germline ends. CDR3 size: 16 residues. Germline V gene lookup returns CDR1 MDHEN and CDR2 SYDVKM. The CDR3 DNA is TGTGCCAGCAGTTTTTCTTTGGGGGGAGGGAGCACTGAAGCTTTCTTT. It specifies CASSFSLGGGSTEAFF.

The V and J genes are TRBV19 and TRBJ1-2; 10 nucleotides align to TRBD1. The CDR3 loop spans 16 amino acids. The V gene's germline CDR1 is LNHDA and CDR2 SQIVND (reference sequence). With V trimmed by 3 bases and J by 2 bases, 6 bases remained unmatched. CDR3 DNA: TGTGCCAGTAGTATTCGGGGGACAGGGGAAAACTATGGCTACACCTTC. It encodes CASSIRGTGENYGYTF.

The rearrangement joins TRBV6-4 to TRBJ1-6; D is unclear. The V and J ends lost 6 bases and 0 bases respectively, with 9 bases between them. Germline CDR1 and CDR2: MRHNA and SNTAGT. This CDR3 spans 15 amino acids. The CDR3 here is CASSPQSSYNSPLHF. The CDR3 DNA reads as TGTGCCAGCAGCCCTCAGAGCTCCTATAATTCACCCCTCCACTTT.

The chain links TRBV5-1 to TRBJ2-3; the D call may be TRBD1 or TRBD2 (5 bases each). CDR1 is SGHRS and CDR2 is YFSETQ in the germline V gene. The CDR3 is 15 residues long. Trimming shortened V by 6 bases and J by 0 bases, and 14 bases separated the two germline ends. The CDR3 loop reads CASNSRGWSTDTQYF. DNA for the CDR3: TGCGCCAGCAATTCGAGGGGATGGAGCACAGATACGCAGTATTTT.